One and the same sample provided the 19 T cell receptor beta chains below, sequenced in a study of blood T cell repertoires in COVID-19. Clones were sequenced by immunoSEQ multiplex PCR, and TCRdb holds only the in-frame ones, with some missing. The sample has about 100,000 clones, 70% to 80% seen once; the top ten hold nearly 25%. Material for sequencing was peripheral blood. These receptors all come from a human donor in a cohort sampled during active COVID-19.

V and J are TRBV27 and TRBJ2-7; 8 nucleotides line up with TRBD1. The CDR3 has 17 amino acids. Losses at the gene ends were 6 bases for V and 6 bases for J; bases not matched to a gene: 19. Looked up from germline, CDR1 is MNHEY and CDR2 is SMNVEV (reference sequence). The CDR3 bases are TGTGCCAGCAGCCAATCCCCCCTCGGACAGGGCCTGGGCGAGCAGTACTTC. Its protein is CASSQSPLGQGLGEQYF.

As DNA, the CDR3 is TGCGCCAGCAGCCTGACAGGTCCTACCTCTGGAAACACCATATATTTT. It translates to CASSLTGPTSGNTIYF. V gene TRBV5-1 combines with J gene TRBJ1-3, with D possibly being TRBD1 (6 bases). In germline, CDR1 is SGHRS, CDR2 YFSETQ. V lost 4 bases, J lost 0 bases, and 14 bases lay in between. CDR3 size: 16 residues.

The chain couples TRBV24-1 to TRBJ2-3; TRBD2 matches at 13 bases. Germline V lookup: CDR1 KGHDR, CDR2 SFDVKD. The CDR3 loop spans 18 amino acids. Unmatched junction bases numbered 3, after V lost 1 base and J lost 0 bases. DNA for the CDR3: TGTGCCACCAGTGATTTTGGGACTAGCGGGAAAAGCACAGATACGCAGTATTTT. The encoded protein is CATSDFGTSGKSTDTQYF.

V is TRBV7-8 and J is TRBJ2-3, with 11 positions matching TRBD2. The germline CDR1 and CDR2 sequences are SGHVS and FQNEAQ. Germline trimming cut 5 bases from V and 2 bases from J; bases unmatched to any gene: 6. The CDR3 contains 16 residues. For the CDR3, the DNA is TGTGCCAGCAGCAAACGACTAGCGGGATACACAGATACGCAGTATTTT. This encodes CASSKRLAGYTDTQYF.

The chain carries TRBV6-1 and TRBJ2-7, with 7 bases that match TRBD2. The J segment lost 3 bases and the V segment lost 0 bases, leaving 5 bases of the junction unmatched. The CDR3 runs to 15 residues. Per the germline V gene, CDR1 is MNHNS and CDR2 is SASEGT. CDR3 sequence reads: CASSEALGRGYEQYF. The DNA of the CDR3 is TGTGCCAGCAGTGAAGCACTGGGGAGGGGCTACGAGCAGTACTTC.

This clone was seen a few times. V gene TRBV6-6 combines with J gene TRBJ1-5; 8 positions match TRBD1. CDR1 MNHNY and CDR2 SVGAGI come from the germline V gene (reference sequence). The CDR3 length is 16 residues. V lost 5 bases to trimming and J lost 6 bases; unmatched junction nucleotides: 12. CDR3 DNA sequence: TGTGCCAGCAGTAGATCGACAGGGGAAGAGGGTCAGCCCCAGCATTTT. It codes for CASSRSTGEEGQPQHF.

The J gene is TRBJ1-5, the V gene TRBV7-2; tentative D call: TRBD1 (5 bases). Trimming stripped 1 base from V and 8 bases from J, with 12 bases between. The length of the CDR3 is 14 residues. CDR1 SGHTA and CDR2 FQGNSA come from the germline V gene. The CDR3 nucleotides are TGTGCCAGCAGCTTAGGGGGGGTAACGGAGCCCCAGCATTTT. Translating it yields CASSLGGVTEPQHF.

This rearrangement joins TRBV11-2 to TRBJ2-1, with TRBD2 matching over 9 bases. The germline CDR1 and CDR2 sequences are SGHAT and FQNNGV. The V segment lost 5 bases and the J segment 5 bases; nucleotides outside the gene matches: 10. The CDR3 covers 16 residues. This CDR3 is CASSGGAGGGNNEQFF. The CDR3 bases are TGTGCCAGCAGCGGGGGAGCGGGAGGAGGGAACAATGAGCAGTTCTTC.

The table lists this clone with a few counts. The genes are TRBV5-8 and TRBJ2-1; TRBD2 matches at 7 bases. V lost 5 bases, J lost 9 bases, and 5 bases stayed unmatched. Germline CDR1 is SGHTS and CDR2 is YDEGEE. CDR3 length: 12 amino acids. The CDR3, as DNA: TGTGCCAGCAGAGATTGGACTAGTGAGCAGTTCTTC. It translates to CASRDWTSEQFF.

The chain joins TRBV6-6 to TRBJ1-1, with 9 positions matching TRBD1. Germline trimming cut 6 bases from V and 3 bases from J; bases unmatched to any gene: 8. Germline-derived CDR1 and CDR2 are MNHNY and SVGAGI (reference sequence). The CDR3 runs 15 residues. The CDR3 reads CASSPQQGADTEAFF. The DNA for the CDR3 is TGTGCCAGCAGCCCCCAACAGGGGGCGGACACTGAAGCTTTCTTT.

The chain combines TRBV5-8 with TRBJ1-3; D remains unclear. V lost 7 bases to trimming and J lost 0 bases, with 14 bases between them. CDR1 is SGHTS, CDR2 YDEGEE, per germline. The CDR3 covers 15 residues. CDR3 nucleotide sequence: TGTGCCAGCCCCAGGTTGTCAGTCTCTGGAAACACCATATATTTT. Encoded protein: CASPRLSVSGNTIYF.

The rearrangement links TRBV15 to TRBJ2-1; no clear D gene. Deletions cut 4 bases from V and 12 bases from J, with 13 bases between. CDR1 and CDR2 from the germline V gene are LNHNV and YYDKDF (reference sequence). This CDR3 is built from 12 residues. CDR3 region: CATSKPNLRQFF. CDR3 coding DNA: TGTGCCACCAGCAAACCCAACTTACGGCAGTTCTTC.

This clone was detected a few times. The V and J genes are TRBV6-5 and TRBJ2-3; TRBD1 aligns across 8 bases. Germline CDR1 MNHEY, CDR2 SVGAGI. This CDR3 comprises 14 residues. V was clipped by 7 bases and J by 5 bases; unmatched bases: 8. CDR3 coding DNA: TGTGCCAGCATGGAACAGGGGGGTAAAGATACGCAGTATTTT. Translating gives CASMEQGGKDTQYF.

The J gene is TRBJ2-3, the V gene TRBV4-3; 12 bases are shared with TRBD2. Trimming at V came to 0 bases and at J to 5 bases, leaving 6 bases not matched to a gene. Germline CDR1 and CDR2: LGHNA and YSLEER. CDR3 size: 17 residues. In DNA form, the CDR3 reads TGCGCCAGCAGCCAAGAACTAGCGGGGGGCCTGGGAGATACGCAGTATTTT. It is translated as CASSQELAGGLGDTQYF.

The chain uses TRBV19 and TRBJ2-7; possibly TRBD2 for D (6 bases). Deletions cut 3 bases from V and 2 bases from J, with 14 bases between. There are 15 residues in the CDR3. Per the germline V gene, CDR1 is LNHDA and CDR2 is SQIVND (reference sequence). The DNA of the CDR3 is TGTGCCAGTAGTATGCTCCCGGGGGAGGCCTACGAGCAGTACTTC. Its protein product is CASSMLPGEAYEQYF.

The rearrangement joins TRBV9 to TRBJ2-1; 10 bases fit TRBD2. CDR1 SGDLS and CDR2 YYNGEE come from the germline V gene. This CDR3 has 15 residues. J gave up 4 bases and V 3 bases, and 4 bases lay outside the gene matches. CDR3 sequence (DNA): TGTGCCAGCAGCGCAACTAGCGGGGCATACAATGAGCAGTTCTTC. This translates into CASSATSGAYNEQFF.

This clone occurred once. The chain recombines TRBV28 with TRBJ2-6, with 9 bases fitting TRBD1. After removal of 6 bases from V and 5 bases from J, the junction contained 2 bases not matched to a gene. In germline, CDR1 is MDHEN, CDR2 SYDVKM. The CDR3 loop spans 14 amino acids. The CDR3 DNA sequence: TGTGCCAGCAGAACAGGGGGCAGGGCCAACGTCCTGACTTTC. This gives the protein CASRTGGRANVLTF.

The chain combines TRBV29-1 with TRBJ2-3, with a weak D call TRBD1 (5 bases). Trimming shortened V by 7 bases and J by 0 bases, and 8 bases separated the two germline ends. In germline, CDR1 is SQVTM, CDR2 ANQGSEA. This CDR3 is 12 amino acids long. DNA of the CDR3: TGCAGCGCCACAGGAAGCACAGATACGCAGTATTTT. Translating gives CSATGSTDTQYF.

The chain is built from TRBV28 and TRBJ1-4, with a possible D match to TRBD1 (5 bases). This CDR3 is 16 amino acids long. The germline CDR1 and CDR2 sequences are MDHEN and SYDVKM. Trimming stripped 7 bases from V and 3 bases from J, with 18 bases between. The CDR3 reads CASTLNTGVSNEKLFF. The CDR3 bases are TGTGCCAGCACCTTAAATACGGGGGTATCTAATGAAAAACTGTTTTTT.